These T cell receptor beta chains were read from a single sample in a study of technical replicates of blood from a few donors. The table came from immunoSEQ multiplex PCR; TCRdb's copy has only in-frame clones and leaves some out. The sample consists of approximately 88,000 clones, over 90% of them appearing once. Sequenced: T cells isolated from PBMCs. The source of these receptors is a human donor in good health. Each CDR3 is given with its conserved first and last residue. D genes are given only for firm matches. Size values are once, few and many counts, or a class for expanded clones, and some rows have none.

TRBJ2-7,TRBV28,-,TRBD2,CASFLGLASYEQYF,TGTGCCAGCTTCCTCGGACTAGCATCCTACGAGCAGTACTTC
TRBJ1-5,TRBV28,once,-,CASSFPKGIQAEFHQPQHF,TGTGCCAGCAGTTTCCCCAAGGGAATTCAAGCGGAGTTTCATCAGCCCCAGCATTTT
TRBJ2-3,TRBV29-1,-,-,CSVDDRTGTDTQYF,TGCAGCGTTGATGACAGGACTGGCACAGATACGCAGTATTTT
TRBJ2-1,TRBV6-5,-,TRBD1,CASSYSGTGGRNEQFF,TGTGCCAGCAGTTACTCTGGGACAGGGGGCCGTAATGAGCAGTTCTTC
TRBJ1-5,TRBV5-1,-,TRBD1,CASSEGTGNQPQHF,TGCGCCAGCAGCGAAGGGACAGGCAATCAGCCCCAGCATTTT
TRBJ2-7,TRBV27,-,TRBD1,CASSQPLDRVGDEQYF,TGTGCCAGCAGCCAGCCCCTGGACAGGGTAGGTGACGAGCAGTACTTC
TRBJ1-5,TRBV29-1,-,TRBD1,CSVMGQGDQPQHF,TGCAGCGTCATGGGACAGGGGGATCAGCCCCAGCATTTT
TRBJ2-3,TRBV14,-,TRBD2,CASTLAGGPDTQYF,TGTGCCAGTACACTAGCGGGGGGCCCAGATACGCAGTATTTT
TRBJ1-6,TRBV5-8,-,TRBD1,CATWDSYNSPLHF,TGTGCCACCTGGGACAGTTATAATTCACCCCTCCACTTT
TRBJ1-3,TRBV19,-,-,CASTSPRVPGNTIYF,TGTGCCAGTACCTCCCCCAGGGTACCTGGAAACACCATATATTTT
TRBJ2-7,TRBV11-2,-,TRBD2,CASSLTGTSGSVPSYEQYF,TGTGCCAGCAGCTTAACCGGGACTAGCGGGAGCGTTCCTTCCTACGAGCAGTACTTC
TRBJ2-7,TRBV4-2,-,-,CASSQERALEQYF,TGTGCCAGCAGCCAAGAACGCGCGCTTGAGCAGTACTTC
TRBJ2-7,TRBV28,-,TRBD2,CASQFMGGGYEQYF,TGTGCCAGTCAGTTTATGGGCGGGGGATACGAGCAGTACTTC
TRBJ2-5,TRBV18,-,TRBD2,CASSPPSGVRETQYF,TGTGCCAGCTCACCACCTAGCGGGGTTAGGGAGACCCAGTACTTC
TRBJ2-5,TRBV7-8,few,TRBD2,CASSQLAGVGETQYF,TGTGCCAGCAGCCAATTAGCGGGAGTAGGAGAGACCCAGTACTTC
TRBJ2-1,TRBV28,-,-,CAILAPSNNEQFF,TGTGCCATTTTGGCCCCTTCCAACAATGAGCAGTTCTTC
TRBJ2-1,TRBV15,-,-,CATSSRQQNEQFF,TGTGCCACCAGCAGCCGCCAACAAAATGAGCAGTTCTTC
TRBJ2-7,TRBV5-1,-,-,CASTLEGTDEQYF,TGCGCCAGCACCCTCGAAGGTACAGACGAGCAGTACTTC
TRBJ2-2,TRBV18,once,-,CASSPTENTGELFF,TGTGCCAGCTCACCGACAGAGAACACCGGGGAGCTGTTTTTT
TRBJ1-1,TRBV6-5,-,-,CASSWRGQSEAFF,TGTGCCAGCAGTTGGAGAGGACAGAGTGAAGCTTTCTTT
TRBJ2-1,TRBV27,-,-,CASSLSHVAGNEQFF,TGTGCCAGCAGTTTATCGCACGTAGCTGGGAATGAGCAGTTCTTC
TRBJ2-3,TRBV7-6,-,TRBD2,CASSLAGLASSTDTQYF,TGTGCCAGCAGCTTAGCGGGACTAGCGAGTAGCACAGATACGCAGTATTTT
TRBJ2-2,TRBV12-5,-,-,CASGSSLGGPNTGELFF,TGTGCTAGTGGTTCCTCCCTCGGGGGTCCGAACACCGGGGAGCTGTTTTTT